Presented here are 20 T cell receptor beta chains from one specimen sequenced in a study of cytotoxic CD8 clonotypes in ibrutinib-treated CLL. Generated by immunoSEQ multiplex PCR, the TCRdb table keeps only in-frame clones and is missing some. Of 150,000 to 200,000 clones in the sample, about four fifths were seen once. The sample in question was PBMCs, obtained after 12 months of ibrutinib treatment. The receptors were sampled from a human donor with chronic lymphocytic leukemia.

The genes are TRBV14 and TRBJ2-5; D could derive from TRBD1 or TRBD2 (7 bases each). With 5 bases removed from V and 7 bases from J, the gap between germline ends came to 14 bases. CDR3 length: 13 amino acids. Germline lookup yields CDR1 SGHDN and CDR2 FVKESK. The CDR3 nucleotides read TGTGCCAGCAGCTTGGGACAGCGGGGGACCCAGTACTTC. This codes for CASSLGQRGTQYF.

This clone is a singleton in its sample. The rearrangement uses TRBV19 and TRBJ1-2, with no clear D. Germline assignment: CDR1 LNHDA and CDR2 SQIVND (reference sequence). The CDR3 contains 13 residues. V was clipped by 2 bases and J by 4 bases, with 8 bases between them. The CDR3 region has the DNA TGTGCCAGTAGTATAAATCCTTCCTATGGCTACACCTTC. Its protein product is CASSINPSYGYTF.

The CDR3 loop reads CSVGQGARTEAFF. The CDR3, as DNA: TGCAGCGTCGGACAGGGGGCGAGGACTGAAGCTTTCTTT. This sequence joins TRBV29-1 and TRBJ1-1, with TRBD1 matching over 11 bases. J was trimmed by 5 bases and V by 6 bases; bases with no gene match: 5. Germline CDR1 reads SQVTM; CDR2 reads ANQGSEA. This CDR3 comprises 13 residues.

This rearrangement joins TRBV6-5 to TRBJ2-7, with 10 bases that match TRBD1. V lost 2 bases and J lost 3; bases outside the gene matches: 7. CDR1 is MNHEY, CDR2 SVGAGI, per germline. The CDR3 extends over 16 amino acids. The CDR3 loop reads CASSYMAGTGDYEQYF. The CDR3 coding sequence is TGTGCCAGCAGTTACATGGCCGGGACAGGGGACTACGAGCAGTACTTC.

The chain joins TRBV2 to TRBJ2-7, with D possibly being TRBD1 (6 bases). Per germline, CDR1 SNHLY and CDR2 FYNNEI. V gave up 4 bases and J gave up 8 bases, with 12 bases separating them. The CDR3 consists of 12 residues. As DNA, the CDR3 is TGTGCCAGCAGTGGTTCCGGGACAAAGCAGTACTTC. As protein: CASSGSGTKQYF.

V usage is TRBV4-3 and J usage is TRBJ1-2; D is undetermined. From germline, CDR1 is LGHNA and CDR2 YSLEER. This CDR3 comprises 15 residues. Deletions cut 2 bases from V and 0 bases from J, with 10 bases between. CDR3 nucleotides: TGCGCCAGCAGCCAAAACCAGAAAACTAACTATGGCTACACCTTC. Translating it yields CASSQNQKTNYGYTF.

The chain recombines TRBV28 with TRBJ2-5; the match to TRBD1 covers 8 bases. The CDR3 covers 14 residues. The V and J ends lost 2 bases and 5 bases, in that order; junction bases with no gene match: 4. Germline V gene lookup returns CDR1 MDHEN and CDR2 SYDVKM. Here the CDR3 reads CASSLAGGFETQYF. In DNA form, the CDR3 reads TGTGCCAGCAGTTTAGCAGGGGGCTTTGAGACCCAGTACTTC. Looking up the rest from reference TRBV28 and TRBJ2-5 gives the full variable domain: DVKVTQSSRYLVKRTGEKVFLECVQDMDHENMFWYRQDPGLGLRLIYFSYDVKMKEKGDIPEGYSVSREKKERFSLILESASTNQTSMYLCASSLAGGFETQYFGPGTRLLVL.

A remark on this clone: One end of the junction does not line up with germline, which may come from a read error. V gene TRBV6-4 combines with J gene TRBJ1-2; 8 positions match TRBD1. The CDR3 has 15 amino acids. Germline values: CDR1 MRHNA, CDR2 SNTAGT. CDR3 DNA sequence: TGTGCCATCAGTGAGTCAGGGGGCGAACTTCCCGGCTACACCTTC. Translated, it gives CAISESGGELPGYTF.

This sequence joins TRBV4-3 and TRBJ2-3; 10 bases are shared with TRBD2. The CDR3 runs to 20 residues. Germline values: CDR1 LGHNA, CDR2 YSLEER. The ends lost 0 bases at V and 2 bases at J; junction bases unmatched: 14. The DNA for the CDR3 is TGCGCCAGCAGCCAAGAGTGGTATCGTTCGAGCGGGAGGGCCACAGATACGCAGTATTTT. Protein sequence: CASSQEWYRSSGRATDTQYF.

The CDR3 DNA sequence: TGTGCCAGCAGCCAAGCCTCACAGGGCGGCGAGCAGTACTTC. It encodes CASSQASQGGEQYF. The genes are TRBV4-2 and TRBJ2-7, with D maybe TRBD1 (6 bases). This CDR3 contains 14 residues. The germline V and J ends were trimmed by 1 base and 6 bases, with 13 bases remaining between them. Germline V gene lookup returns CDR1 LGHNA and CDR2 YNFKEQ.

The rearrangement uses TRBV5-4 and TRBJ1-5; 8 positions agree with TRBD1. The CDR3 length is 14 residues. Germline lookup yields CDR1 SGHNT and CDR2 YYREEE (reference sequence). V was clipped by 4 bases and J by 7 bases; unmatched bases: 7. CDR3 DNA sequence: TGTGCCAGCAGCATAGGACAGGGCGGACAGCCCCAGCATTTT. Translated: CASSIGQGGQPQHF.

The gene calls are TRBV28 and TRBJ2-5; D may match TRBD1 or TRBD2 (7 bases each). The V gene lost 8 bases and the J gene lost 9 bases, with 40 bases spanning the gap. The CDR3 consists of 20 residues. Per the germline V gene, CDR1 is MDHEN and CDR2 is SYDVKM. CDR3 amino acids: CASFGEGFEARGGDSHPQYF. The CDR3 DNA follows: TGTGCCAGCTTCGGGGAGGGGTTTGAAGCTCGGGGAGGGGACAGTCACCCCCAGTACTTC.

This clone appeared a few times. The chain carries TRBV2 and TRBJ1-2, with TRBD1 identical over 8 bases. The germline CDR1 and CDR2 sequences are SNHLY and FYNNEI. V dropped 6 bases and J dropped 5; count of bases not matched to a gene: 8. The CDR3 is 14 amino acids. In nucleotides, the CDR3 is TGTGCCAGCAGGTCCCAGGGGGCGAGGTATGGCTACACCTTC. It is translated as CASRSQGARYGYTF.

This sequence joins TRBV9 and TRBJ2-3, with D tentatively TRBD2 (5 bases). The V gene's germline CDR1 is SGDLS and CDR2 YYNGEE. V lost 0 bases to trimming and J lost 5 bases, with 13 bases between them. The CDR3 contains 15 residues. The CDR3 region is CASSVGALRGDTQYF. In nucleotides, the CDR3 is TGTGCCAGCAGCGTAGGGGCCCTTCGGGGAGATACGCAGTATTTT. Complete variable domain (other parts from reference TRBV9 and TRBJ2-3): DSGVTQTPKHLITATGQRVTLRCSPRSGDLSVYWYQQSLDQGLQFLIQYYNGEERAKGNILERFSAQQFPDLHSELNLSSLELGDSALYFCASSVGALRGDTQYFGPGTRLTVL.

This chain joins TRBV5-4 and TRBJ2-1; 8 bases line up with TRBD2. The ends lost 1 base at V and 7 bases at J; junction bases unmatched: 7. In germline, CDR1 is SGHNT, CDR2 YYREEE (reference sequence). This CDR3 has 15 residues. CDR3 nucleotide sequence: TGTGCCAGCAGCTTGAGGGGAACTAGCGGAAATGAGCAGTTCTTC. The encoded protein is CASSLRGTSGNEQFF.

The V gene is TRBV28, the J gene TRBJ2-2; D is undetermined. Trimming took off 7 bases at V and 1 base at J, with 10 bases between the two ends. The CDR3 spans 14 residues. The V gene's germline CDR1 is MDHEN and CDR2 SYDVKM. Here the CDR3 reads CASTTSGNTGELFF. In DNA, the CDR3 is TGTGCCAGCACTACTTCAGGGAACACCGGGGAGCTGTTTTTT.

CDR3 sequence: CTSSQDRIGSGANVLTF. The CDR3 region has the DNA TGCACCAGCAGCCAAGATCGAATCGGCTCTGGGGCCAACGTCCTGACTTTC. The chain combines TRBV1 with TRBJ2-6; the table's TRBD2 call for D was not verified on the DNA. TRBV1 has pseudogene status. The CDR3 sequence is 17 residues long.

The J gene is TRBJ1-2, the V gene TRBV20-1; TRBD1 matches at 9 bases. The CDR3 has 11 residues. The V gene's germline CDR1 is DFQATT and CDR2 SNEGSKA (reference sequence). Trimming at V came to 5 bases and at J to 8 bases, leaving 3 bases not matched to a gene. The CDR3 is CSAGTGKGYTF. The CDR3, as DNA: TGCAGTGCTGGGACAGGGAAGGGCTACACCTTC.

This clone was observed a few times. CDR3 loop: CASSVDVAKNIQYF. The DNA of the CDR3 is TGTGCCAGCAGCGTAGATGTAGCCAAAAACATTCAGTACTTC. J is TRBJ2-4 and V is TRBV9; D uncertain. Trimming cost V 0 bases and J 0 bases, with 4 bases left between them. This CDR3 spans 14 amino acids. CDR1 SGDLS and CDR2 YYNGEE come from the germline V gene.

The chain is built from TRBV25-1 and TRBJ1-6, with TRBD1 matching over 9 bases. CDR1 and CDR2 (germline): MGHDK, SYGVNS. This CDR3 has 17 residues. The junction had 14 bases not matched to a gene; V was cut back by 8 bases and J by 6 bases. The CDR3, as DNA: TGTGCCAGCGCCCCGGGGGCCACAGGGGGCGGTAATTCACCCCTCCACTTT. It encodes CASAPGATGGGNSPLHF.